These T cell receptor beta chains were read from a single sample in a study of blood T cell repertoires in COVID-19. Assay used: immunoSEQ multiplex PCR; TCRdb lists only in-frame clones, some missing. The sample includes tens of thousands of clones, around 83% of them seen just once. The specimen sequenced was peripheral blood. These receptor sequences come from a human donor in a cohort sampled during active or convalescent COVID-19. CDR3s include the opening cysteine and the closing phenylalanine or tryptophan. A D gene is named only where the DNA matches it firmly. A clone size is listed for some rows: how often the clone was seen (once, few, many), or a class if it is expanded.

size: .; V: TRBV4-2; D: .; J: TRBJ1-2; DNA: TGTGCCAGCAGCCAAGACTGGACGCCGGGGTATGGTGGCTACACCTTC; CDR3: CASSQDWTPGYGGYTF
size: once; V: TRBV6-5; D: .; J: TRBJ1-4; DNA: TGTGCCAGCAGTTACGTCCAGGGTGCTAATGAAAAACTGTTTTTT; CDR3: CASSYVQGANEKLFF
size: .; V: TRBV4-1; D: .; J: TRBJ1-4; DNA: TGCGCCAGCAGCCAAGATCGGGCGGGGAATGAAAAACTGTTTTTT; CDR3: CASSQDRAGNEKLFF
size: .; V: TRBV10-3; D: .; J: TRBJ2-1; DNA: TGTGCCATCAGTGACAGGGTAGAGGAGCAGTTCTTC; CDR3: CAISDRVEEQFF
size: .; V: TRBV3-1/TRBV3-2; D: .; J: TRBJ1-5; DNA: TGTGCCAGCAGCCATGGCAGGGTTGGTTATCAGCCCCAGCATTTT; CDR3: CASSHGRVGYQPQHF
size: .; V: TRBV18; D: .; J: TRBJ2-7; DNA: TGTGCCAGCGCCCGGGACACCCCCTACGAGCAGTACTTC; CDR3: CASARDTPYEQYF
size: .; V: TRBV7-9; D: TRBD2; J: TRBJ2-1; DNA: TGTGCCAGCAGCCCCACTCGCGGGGGGCCCCCCTCCAATGAGCAGTTCTTC; CDR3: CASSPTRGGPPSNEQFF
size: .; V: TRBV7-2; D: TRBD1; J: TRBJ2-3; DNA: TGTGCCAGCAGCGTAGGCGGTGGGACAGGGGCTAAAGATACGCAGTATTTT; CDR3: CASSVGGGTGAKDTQYF
size: .; V: TRBV6-6; D: TRBD1; J: TRBJ2-3; DNA: TGTGCCAGCGCCACCGGGACAGAAATCACAGATACGCAGTATTTT; CDR3: CASATGTEITDTQYF
size: .; V: TRBV7-2; D: TRBD1; J: TRBJ1-4; DNA: TGTGCCAGCAGCTTAGCGAACAGGGGTGAAAAACTGTTTTTT; CDR3: CASSLANRGEKLFF
size: .; V: TRBV19; D: .; J: TRBJ1-1; DNA: TGTGCCAGTAGTTTACGGGACACGGGCACTGAAGCTTTCTTT; CDR3: CASSLRDTGTEAFF
size: .; V: TRBV10-1; D: TRBD1; J: TRBJ2-5; DNA: TGCGCCAGCAGCCCCCGGCGGGGACAGGGGAAGACCCAGTACTTC; CDR3: CASSPRRGQGKTQYF
size: .; V: TRBV4-2; D: TRBD2; J: TRBJ2-4; DNA: TGTGCCAGCAGCCAAGATTCTAGCGGGGGGGCCCTGAACATTCAGTACTTC; CDR3: CASSQDSSGGALNIQYF
size: once; V: TRBV21-1; D: .; J: TRBJ2-1; DNA: TGTGCCAGCACAGGACAGACAAACTACAATGAGCAGTTCTTC; CDR3: CASTGQTNYNEQFF
size: .; V: TRBV6-2/TRBV6-3; D: TRBD2; J: TRBJ2-1; DNA: TGTGCCAGCAGTTTCTCCTTAGCGGGGGGTGAGCAGTTCTTC; CDR3: CASSFSLAGGEQFF
size: .; V: TRBV9; D: .; J: TRBJ2-3; DNA: TGTGCCAGCAGCCCCCGGAGGGGCTCGGCGGGCACAGATACGCAGTATTTT; CDR3: CASSPRRGSAGTDTQYF
size: .; V: TRBV3-1/TRBV3-2; D: TRBD2; J: TRBJ2-5; DNA: TGTGCCAGCAGCCACAGTAGCGGGGGGGCCCGAGAGACCCAGTACTTC; CDR3: CASSHSSGGARETQYF
size: .; V: TRBV30; D: TRBD1; J: TRBJ2-1; DNA: TGTGCCTGGGGCCGGGACAGGGTGAGAAATGAGCAGTTCTTC; CDR3: CAWGRDRVRNEQFF
size: .; V: TRBV4-1; D: TRBD1; J: TRBJ1-6; DNA: TGCGCCAGCAGCCAGCCCCGGGACAGGGCTGATTCACCCCTCCACTTT; CDR3: CASSQPRDRADSPLHF
size: .; V: TRBV5-1; D: .; J: TRBJ1-2; DNA: TGCGCCAGCAGCTTGGGCAGGGATGAGCTTGGCTACACCTTC; CDR3: CASSLGRDELGYTF
size: .; V: TRBV6-5; D: .; J: TRBJ1-1; DNA: TGTGCCAGCGCCTTGGGAGTGAACACTGAAGCTTTCTTT; CDR3: CASALGVNTEAFF
size: .; V: TRBV7-2; D: .; J: TRBJ1-1; DNA: TGTGCCAGCAGCTTACTTGCTGAAGCTTTCTTT; CDR3: CASSLLAEAFF
size: few; V: TRBV27; D: .; J: TRBJ1-5; DNA: TGTGCCAGCAGTTTATTAGGAGGTCGGAGCAATCAGCCCCAGCATTTT; CDR3: CASSLLGGRSNQPQHF
size: .; V: TRBV6-6; D: .; J: TRBJ1-1; DNA: TGTGCCAGCTTAAACCGGGTTATGAACACTGAAGCTTTCTTT; CDR3: CASLNRVMNTEAFF
size: .; V: TRBV7-6; D: TRBD1; J: TRBJ2-3; DNA: TGTGCCAGCAAACGAAGAGGGGACAGCCTCACAGATACGCAGTATTTT; CDR3: CASKRRGDSLTDTQYF
size: once; V: TRBV7-9; D: TRBD2; J: TRBJ2-3; DNA: TGTGCCAGCAGGCGGACTAGCGGCCTCACAGATACGCAGTATTTT; CDR3: CASRRTSGLTDTQYF
size: many; V: TRBV29-1; D: TRBD2; J: TRBJ2-2; DNA: TGCAGCGCAGGACTAGCGTCTTCCATCGGGGAGCTGTTTTTT; CDR3: CSAGLASSIGELFF
size: .; V: TRBV19; D: .; J: TRBJ1-2; DNA: TGTGCCAGTAAATCATTTGAAGGGGTGGTAGCTAACTATGGCTACACCTTC; CDR3: CASKSFEGVVANYGYTF
size: .; V: TRBV3-1/TRBV3-2; D: .; J: TRBJ1-6; DNA: TGTGCCAGCAGCATGGACAGAGCTAATTCACCCCTCCACTTT; CDR3: CASSMDRANSPLHF
size: once; V: TRBV20-1; D: .; J: TRBJ1-4; DNA: TGCAGTGCTAGTCCCCCGGCAGGGGAGAACGAAAAACTGTTTTTT; CDR3: CSASPPAGENEKLFF
size: .; V: TRBV6-5; D: TRBD1; J: TRBJ1-1; DNA: TGTGCCAGCAGTTACACCACAGGGGGCGGCACTGAAGCTTTCTTT; CDR3: CASSYTTGGGTEAFF
size: .; V: TRBV18; D: TRBD1; J: TRBJ2-7; DNA: TGTGCCAGCTCACCTGGACAGGGGAACATGTACGAGCAGTACTTC; CDR3: CASSPGQGNMYEQYF
size: few; V: TRBV3-1/TRBV3-2; D: TRBD2; J: TRBJ2-7; DNA: TGTGCCAGCAGCCAATCCCAGACTAGCGGGGTCGACGAGCAGTACTTC; CDR3: CASSQSQTSGVDEQYF
size: .; V: TRBV5-4; D: .; J: TRBJ2-4; DNA: TGTGCCAGCAGCTTACAAGGGGGGGGCAGCTGGCACTTC; CDR3: CASSLQGGGSWHF
size: few; V: TRBV6-1; D: .; J: TRBJ1-6; DNA: TGTGCCAGCAGTGAAGGGCGGGGGCGGTCCTATAATTCACCCCTCCACTTT; CDR3: CASSEGRGRSYNSPLHF
size: once; V: TRBV3-1/TRBV3-2; D: .; J: TRBJ2-7; DNA: TGTGCCAGCAGCCCCCGGGGGGCCCCCCCCTACGAGCAGTACTTC; CDR3: CASSPRGAPPYEQYF
size: .; V: TRBV6-2/TRBV6-3; D: .; J: TRBJ1-1; DNA: TGTGCCAGCAGTTCCGGGGGTACCATGAACACTGAAGCTTTCTTT; CDR3: CASSSGGTMNTEAFF
size: few; V: TRBV7-8; D: TRBD1; J: TRBJ2-5; DNA: TGTGCCAGCAGTCGTGGGAGGGACAGGGGCGAGACCCAGTACTTC; CDR3: CASSRGRDRGETQYF
size: .; V: TRBV6-5; D: TRBD1; J: TRBJ1-3; DNA: TGTGCCAGCAGTTACGGACAGGGCCACTCTGGAAACACCATATATTTT; CDR3: CASSYGQGHSGNTIYF
size: .; V: TRBV7-2; D: .; J: TRBJ1-3; DNA: TGTGCCAGCAGCCTACAGGGACCCTCTGGAAACACCATATATTTT; CDR3: CASSLQGPSGNTIYF
size: .; V: TRBV7-2; D: TRBD2; J: TRBJ2-4; DNA: TGTGCCAGCAGTTCCTGGGGACTAGCGGGGGGAAACATTCAGTACTTC; CDR3: CASSSWGLAGGNIQYF
size: .; V: TRBV5-6; D: TRBD1; J: TRBJ1-4; DNA: TGTGCCAGCAGGGACAGGATTAATGAAAAACTGTTTTTT; CDR3: CASRDRINEKLFF
size: .; V: TRBV7-6; D: TRBD2; J: TRBJ2-2; DNA: TGTGCCAGCAGCTTTTTGGGGGGGACGAACACCGGGGAGCTGTTTTTT; CDR3: CASSFLGGTNTGELFF
size: .; V: TRBV5-4; D: .; J: TRBJ1-6; DNA: TGTGCCAGCAGCTTGGACAGGACCTATAATTCACCCCTCCACTTT; CDR3: CASSLDRTYNSPLHF
size: .; V: TRBV2; D: .; J: TRBJ1-1; DNA: TGTGCCAGCAGTCCTCTCCCAACAGGGATGAACACTGAAGCTTTCTTT; CDR3: CASSPLPTGMNTEAFF
size: .; V: TRBV15; D: .; J: TRBJ1-6; DNA: TGTGCCACCAGCAGCGTCAGGGGTTCACCCCTCCACTTT; CDR3: CATSSVRGSPLHF
size: .; V: TRBV7-2; D: .; J: TRBJ2-5; DNA: TGTGCCAGCAGCTTAGTTGCAAGGGGGGAGACCCAGTACTTC; CDR3: CASSLVARGETQYF
size: .; V: TRBV7-2; D: .; J: TRBJ2-5; DNA: TGTGCCAGCAGCTACGGCGACAGGAAAGAGACCCAGTACTTC; CDR3: CASSYGDRKETQYF
size: .; V: TRBV11-2; D: TRBD1; J: TRBJ2-7; DNA: TGTGCCAGCAGCTCCCTGGGGCAGGGGGACTCCTACGAGCAGTACTTC; CDR3: CASSSLGQGDSYEQYF
size: .; V: TRBV19; D: TRBD1; J: TRBJ2-3; DNA: TGTGCCAGTAGTATGGGACAGGGCTCTAGCACAGATACGCAGTATTTT; CDR3: CASSMGQGSSTDTQYF
size: .; V: TRBV7-2; D: .; J: TRBJ2-1; DNA: TGTGCCAGCACCCCGTCTCTTGCGGGATACAATGAGCAGTTCTTC; CDR3: CASTPSLAGYNEQFF
size: .; V: TRBV7-9; D: TRBD2; J: TRBJ2-3; DNA: TGTGCCAGCAGCTTGAGGGCGGGGGGGCGGTCGGAAGATACGCAGTATTTT; CDR3: CASSLRAGGRSEDTQYF
size: .; V: TRBV5-1; D: TRBD1; J: TRBJ1-1; DNA: TGCGCCAGCAGCCCAAGGACAGGGGCCATGAACACTGAAGCTTTCTTT; CDR3: CASSPRTGAMNTEAFF
size: .; V: TRBV10-3; D: .; J: TRBJ2-2; DNA: TGTGCCATCAGTGAGATGGCCCTCCCGGGGGTTTCCACCGGGGAGCTGTTTTTT; CDR3: CAISEMALPGVSTGELFF